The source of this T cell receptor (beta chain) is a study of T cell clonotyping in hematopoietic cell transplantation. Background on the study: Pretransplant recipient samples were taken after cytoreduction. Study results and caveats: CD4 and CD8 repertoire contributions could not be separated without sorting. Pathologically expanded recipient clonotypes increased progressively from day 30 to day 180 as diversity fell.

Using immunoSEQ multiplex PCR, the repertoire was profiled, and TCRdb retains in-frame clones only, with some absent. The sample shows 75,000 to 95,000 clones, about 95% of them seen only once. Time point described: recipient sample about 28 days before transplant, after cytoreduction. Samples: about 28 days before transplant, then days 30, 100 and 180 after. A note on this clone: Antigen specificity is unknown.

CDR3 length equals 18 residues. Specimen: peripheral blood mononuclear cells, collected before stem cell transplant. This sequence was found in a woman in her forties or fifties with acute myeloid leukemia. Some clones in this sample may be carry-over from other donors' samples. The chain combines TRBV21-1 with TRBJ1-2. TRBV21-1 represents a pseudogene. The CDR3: CASSKRKRTTPRNYGYTF. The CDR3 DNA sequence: TGTGCCAGCAGCAAAAGGAAGCGGACCACCCCACGAAACTATGGCTACACCTTC.